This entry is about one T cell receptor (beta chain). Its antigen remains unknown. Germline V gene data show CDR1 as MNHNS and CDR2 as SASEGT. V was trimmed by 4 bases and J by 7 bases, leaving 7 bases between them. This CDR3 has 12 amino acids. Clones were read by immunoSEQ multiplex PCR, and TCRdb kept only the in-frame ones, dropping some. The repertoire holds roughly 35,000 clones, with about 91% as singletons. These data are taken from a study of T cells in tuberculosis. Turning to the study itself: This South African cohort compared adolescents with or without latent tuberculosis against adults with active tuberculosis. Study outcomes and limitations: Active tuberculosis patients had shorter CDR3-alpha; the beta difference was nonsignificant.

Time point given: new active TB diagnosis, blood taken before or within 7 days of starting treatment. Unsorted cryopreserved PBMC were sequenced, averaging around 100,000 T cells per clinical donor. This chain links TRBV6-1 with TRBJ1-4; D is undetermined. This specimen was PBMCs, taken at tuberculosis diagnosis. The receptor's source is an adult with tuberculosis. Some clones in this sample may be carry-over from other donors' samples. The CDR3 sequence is CASSAGVEKLFF. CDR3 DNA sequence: TGTGCCAGCAGTGCCGGGGTTGAAAAACTGTTTTTT.